This T cell receptor beta chain emerged from a study of spatial heterogeneity in lung cancer. The time point denotes: sample taken at primary tumor resection. V was cut by 10 bases and J by 2 bases, with 15 bases left in between. Germline values: CDR1 LNHDA, CDR2 SQIVND (reference sequence). The CDR3 totals 14 residues. Remarks on this clonotype: Its specificity is unknown.

TCRdb reprocessed the 5' RACE reads with MiXCR, giving one entry per CDR3 protein. The table shows around 4,800 distinct CDR3 sequences, with approximately 12% occurring only once. Study-level points and caveats: Counts of expanded intratumoral alpha and beta TCRs tracked tumor mutation counts.

Sequencing was performed on lung tumor tissue, taken at surgery. This receptor was taken from a male donor with early-stage non-small cell lung cancer. V usage is TRBV19 and J usage is TRBJ2-1; D is perhaps TRBD2 (7 bases). Here the CDR3 DNA reads TGTGCCACCAACACAGGGAGGGCCTACAATGAGCAGTTCTTC. It translates to CATNTGRAYNEQFF.